Listed below are T cell receptor beta chains from one sample, sequenced in a study of blood T cell repertoires in COVID-19. The assay was immunoSEQ multiplex PCR, and TCRdb's table has in-frame clones only and misses some. The sample has tens of thousands of clones; about 77% are singletons. The sequenced sample consisted of peripheral blood. These receptors were taken from a human donor in a cohort sampled during active COVID-19. Both conserved end residues are part of each CDR3. A D gene is named only where the DNA matches it firmly. Size tells how often a clone was seen (once, few, many) or the class of an expanded clone, and some rows leave it out.

j_call: TRBJ2-3
d_call: TRBD1
clone_size: .
v_call: TRBV15
cdr3_aa: CATSRGDRGITDTQYF
cdr3_nt: TGTGCCACCAGCAGAGGCGACAGGGGAATCACAGATACGCAGTATTTT

j_call: TRBJ1-5
d_call: .
clone_size: .
v_call: TRBV18
cdr3_aa: CASSPGFTNQPQHF
cdr3_nt: TGTGCCAGCTCACCCGGTTTTACCAATCAGCCCCAGCATTTT

j_call: TRBJ1-1
d_call: .
clone_size: .
v_call: TRBV10-2
cdr3_aa: CASSESEGNTEAFF
cdr3_nt: TGCGCCAGCAGTGAGTCGGAGGGGAACACTGAAGCTTTCTTT

j_call: TRBJ1-1
d_call: .
clone_size: once
v_call: TRBV5-6
cdr3_aa: CASMGGFSTEAFF
cdr3_nt: TGTGCCAGTATGGGGGGTTTTTCCACTGAAGCTTTCTTT

j_call: TRBJ2-3
d_call: TRBD2
clone_size: .
v_call: TRBV2
cdr3_aa: CASSVMRAGGGTDTQYF
cdr3_nt: TGCGCCAGCAGTGTTATGAGAGCGGGGGGGGGTACAGATACGCAGTATTTT

j_call: TRBJ2-1
d_call: .
clone_size: .
v_call: TRBV18
cdr3_aa: CASSPSNEQFF
cdr3_nt: TGTGCCAGCTCACCATCGAATGAGCAGTTCTTC

j_call: TRBJ2-2
d_call: TRBD1
clone_size: .
v_call: TRBV29-1
cdr3_aa: CSVDGQGNTGELFF
cdr3_nt: TGCAGCGTTGACGGACAGGGAAACACCGGGGAGCTGTTTTTT

j_call: TRBJ1-1
d_call: .
clone_size: .
v_call: TRBV4-3
cdr3_aa: CASSQDSGGTEAFF
cdr3_nt: TGCGCCAGCAGCCAAGATAGTGGGGGGACTGAAGCTTTCTTT

j_call: TRBJ1-1
d_call: .
clone_size: few
v_call: TRBV6-2/TRBV6-3
cdr3_aa: CASSYLSGGRTEAFF
cdr3_nt: TGTGCCAGCAGTTACTTGTCCGGGGGGAGGACTGAAGCTTTCTTT

j_call: TRBJ2-7
d_call: TRBD1
clone_size: .
v_call: TRBV4-2
cdr3_aa: CASSQEGQGRYEQYF
cdr3_nt: TGTGCCAGCAGCCAAGAGGGACAGGGGAGATACGAGCAGTACTTC

j_call: TRBJ2-1
d_call: TRBD1
clone_size: .
v_call: TRBV12-3/TRBV12-4
cdr3_aa: CASSWGTAGEQFF
cdr3_nt: TGTGCCAGCAGTTGGGGGACAGCAGGTGAGCAGTTCTTC

j_call: TRBJ1-2
d_call: .
clone_size: .
v_call: TRBV4-3
cdr3_aa: CASSPGNSGGYTF
cdr3_nt: TGCGCCAGCAGCCCCGGGAACTCGGGTGGCTACACCTTC

j_call: TRBJ1-2
d_call: TRBD1
clone_size: .
v_call: TRBV10-3
cdr3_aa: CAIRTGNYGYTF
cdr3_nt: TGTGCCATCCGGACAGGGAATTATGGCTACACCTTC

j_call: TRBJ1-2
d_call: TRBD1
clone_size: .
v_call: TRBV15
cdr3_aa: CATRKTGGEARIGYTF
cdr3_nt: TGTGCCACCAGAAAGACAGGGGGCGAGGCCAGAATTGGCTACACCTTC

j_call: TRBJ2-5
d_call: .
clone_size: .
v_call: TRBV11-2
cdr3_aa: CASSYRQNQETQYF
cdr3_nt: TGTGCCAGCAGCTATAGACAGAATCAAGAGACCCAGTACTTC

j_call: TRBJ2-3
d_call: TRBD2
clone_size: once
v_call: TRBV27
cdr3_aa: CASSLTVPSGTSDTQYF
cdr3_nt: TGTGCCAGCAGTTTAACGGTCCCTAGCGGGACCTCAGATACGCAGTATTTT

j_call: TRBJ2-3
d_call: .
clone_size: few
v_call: TRBV6-5
cdr3_aa: CASRREFGADTQYF
cdr3_nt: TGTGCCAGCAGACGGGAATTTGGGGCAGATACGCAGTATTTT

j_call: TRBJ2-7
d_call: TRBD2
clone_size: .
v_call: TRBV11-2
cdr3_aa: CASSLRLAGEYEQYF
cdr3_nt: TGTGCCAGCAGCTTGAGACTAGCGGGGGAATACGAGCAGTACTTC

j_call: TRBJ2-1
d_call: TRBD1
clone_size: .
v_call: TRBV18
cdr3_aa: CASSPEYGTGIRIGQFF
cdr3_nt: TGTGCCAGCTCACCGGAATACGGGACAGGGATTCGCATCGGGCAGTTCTTC

j_call: TRBJ2-7
d_call: .
clone_size: .
v_call: TRBV23-1
cdr3_aa: CASSQCDRAARRGAYEQYF
cdr3_nt: TGCGCCAGCAGTCAATGTGACCGGGCCGCGCGGAGGGGAGCCTACGAGCAGTACTTC

j_call: TRBJ1-1
d_call: .
clone_size: .
v_call: TRBV7-2
cdr3_aa: CASSLRRSRVNTEAFF
cdr3_nt: TGTGCCAGCAGCTTAAGAAGGAGCAGGGTGAACACTGAAGCTTTCTTT

j_call: TRBJ1-1
d_call: TRBD1
clone_size: .
v_call: TRBV4-1
cdr3_aa: CASSLDRERGTEAFF
cdr3_nt: TGCGCCAGCAGCCTGGACAGGGAACGGGGCACTGAAGCTTTCTTT

j_call: TRBJ1-2
d_call: TRBD1
clone_size: .
v_call: TRBV11-2
cdr3_aa: CASSLTQGIGGYTF
cdr3_nt: TGTGCCAGCAGCTTAACACAGGGGATTGGCGGCTACACCTTC

j_call: TRBJ2-3
d_call: .
clone_size: .
v_call: TRBV3-1/TRBV3-2
cdr3_aa: CASSQVLLRTDTQYF
cdr3_nt: TGTGCCAGCAGCCAAGTTCTCCTTCGCACAGATACGCAGTATTTT

j_call: TRBJ2-7
d_call: .
clone_size: .
v_call: TRBV7-2
cdr3_aa: CASSLDRAYEQYF
cdr3_nt: TGTGCCAGCAGCTTAGACAGAGCCTACGAGCAGTACTTC

j_call: TRBJ2-5
d_call: .
clone_size: .
v_call: TRBV3-1/TRBV3-2
cdr3_aa: CASSIYETQYF
cdr3_nt: TGTGCCAGCAGCATTTATGAGACCCAGTACTTC

j_call: TRBJ2-7
d_call: .
clone_size: .
v_call: TRBV27
cdr3_aa: CASTGGGEQYF
cdr3_nt: TGTGCCAGCACAGGGGGAGGCGAGCAGTACTTC

j_call: TRBJ2-4
d_call: .
clone_size: .
v_call: TRBV7-9
cdr3_aa: CASSSDKKSNIQYF
cdr3_nt: TGTGCCAGCAGCTCGGACAAGAAGTCGAACATTCAGTACTTC

j_call: TRBJ2-7
d_call: TRBD2
clone_size: .
v_call: TRBV28
cdr3_aa: CASSLTLAGAYEQYF
cdr3_nt: TGTGCCAGCAGTCTCACGCTAGCGGGAGCATACGAGCAGTACTTC

j_call: TRBJ2-7
d_call: .
clone_size: .
v_call: TRBV28
cdr3_aa: CASSKRQGLSYEQYF
cdr3_nt: TGTGCCAGCAGTAAGAGGCAGGGGCTATCCTACGAGCAGTACTTC

j_call: TRBJ2-3
d_call: TRBD2
clone_size: once
v_call: TRBV7-9
cdr3_aa: CASSLGLAGGADTQYF
cdr3_nt: TGTGCCAGCAGCCTAGGACTAGCGGGAGGGGCAGATACGCAGTATTTT

j_call: TRBJ2-5
d_call: TRBD2
clone_size: .
v_call: TRBV19
cdr3_aa: CASRTERGETQYF
cdr3_nt: TGTGCCAGTAGGACGGAGCGGGGCGAGACCCAGTACTTC

j_call: TRBJ2-7
d_call: TRBD2
clone_size: .
v_call: TRBV27
cdr3_aa: CASSLRREGPYEQYF
cdr3_nt: TGTGCCAGCAGTTTGCGGCGGGAGGGCCCCTACGAGCAGTACTTC

j_call: TRBJ2-2
d_call: .
clone_size: .
v_call: TRBV25-1
cdr3_aa: CASSETQANTGELFF
cdr3_nt: TGTGCCAGCAGTGAAACTCAAGCGAACACCGGGGAGCTGTTTTTT

j_call: TRBJ2-7
d_call: .
clone_size: few
v_call: TRBV27
cdr3_aa: CASSPPQGPIPYEQYF
cdr3_nt: TGTGCCAGCAGTCCTCCCCAGGGGCCGATCCCCTACGAGCAGTACTTC

j_call: TRBJ2-1
d_call: TRBD2
clone_size: .
v_call: TRBV13
cdr3_aa: CASSLGSGSYNEQFF
cdr3_nt: TGTGCCAGCAGCTTAGGTAGCGGGTCCTACAATGAGCAGTTCTTC

j_call: TRBJ2-2
d_call: TRBD2
clone_size: .
v_call: TRBV5-4
cdr3_aa: CASSFGGRANTGELFF
cdr3_nt: TGTGCCAGCAGCTTTGGAGGGAGGGCGAACACCGGGGAGCTGTTTTTT

j_call: TRBJ2-5
d_call: TRBD1
clone_size: few
v_call: TRBV30
cdr3_aa: CAWSLTRGRGTQYF
cdr3_nt: TGTGCCTGGAGCTTAACCAGGGGGCGGGGGACCCAGTACTTC

j_call: TRBJ1-4
d_call: .
clone_size: .
v_call: TRBV7-2
cdr3_aa: CASTPDSNEKLFF
cdr3_nt: TGTGCCAGCACTCCGGACAGTAATGAAAAACTGTTTTTT

j_call: TRBJ2-6
d_call: TRBD1
clone_size: once
v_call: TRBV10-3
cdr3_aa: CAISRSGTGLNSGANVLTF
cdr3_nt: TGTGCCATCAGTAGATCGGGGACAGGGCTAAACTCTGGGGCCAACGTCCTGACTTTC

j_call: TRBJ2-1
d_call: TRBD2
clone_size: .
v_call: TRBV28
cdr3_aa: CASSPGGSSYNEQFF
cdr3_nt: TGTGCCAGCTCCCCCGGGGGGAGCTCCTACAATGAGCAGTTCTTC

j_call: TRBJ2-5
d_call: .
clone_size: .
v_call: TRBV9
cdr3_aa: CASSVSWGVRGTQYF
cdr3_nt: TGTGCCAGCAGCGTGTCGTGGGGGGTTCGAGGGACCCAGTACTTC

j_call: TRBJ2-6
d_call: .
clone_size: few
v_call: TRBV3-1/TRBV3-2
cdr3_aa: CASSQGERDVLTF
cdr3_nt: TGTGCCAGCAGCCAAGGTGAACGCGACGTCCTGACTTTC

j_call: TRBJ2-7
d_call: .
clone_size: .
v_call: TRBV4-3
cdr3_aa: CASSQGPVQYF
cdr3_nt: TGCGCCAGCAGCCAAGGGCCCGTTCAGTACTTC

j_call: TRBJ2-1
d_call: TRBD2
clone_size: .
v_call: TRBV9
cdr3_aa: CASSPGPAGGPSEQFF
cdr3_nt: TGTGCCAGCAGCCCAGGCCCAGCGGGGGGGCCTAGTGAGCAGTTCTTC

j_call: TRBJ1-1
d_call: .
clone_size: .
v_call: TRBV11-3
cdr3_aa: CASSPRSDTEAFF
cdr3_nt: TGTGCCAGCAGCCCTAGGAGTGACACTGAAGCTTTCTTT

j_call: TRBJ1-2
d_call: TRBD1
clone_size: many
v_call: TRBV6-5
cdr3_aa: CASSYHTDRADFYTF
cdr3_nt: TGTGCCAGCAGTTACCACACGGACAGGGCGGACTTCTACACCTTC

j_call: TRBJ1-5
d_call: .
clone_size: few
v_call: TRBV6-5
cdr3_aa: CASSLGDSNQPQHF
cdr3_nt: TGTGCCAGCAGTCTCGGGGATAGCAATCAGCCCCAGCATTTT

j_call: TRBJ2-3
d_call: .
clone_size: .
v_call: TRBV7-2
cdr3_aa: CASSLAGPRRGSDTQYF
cdr3_nt: TGTGCCAGCAGCTTAGCGGGTCCCCGAAGGGGTTCAGATACGCAGTATTTT

j_call: TRBJ1-2
d_call: .
clone_size: .
v_call: TRBV21-1
cdr3_aa: CASSIRSVIYGYTF
cdr3_nt: TGTGCCAGCAGCATACGGTCCGTAATCTATGGCTACACCTTC

j_call: TRBJ1-1
d_call: .
clone_size: few
v_call: TRBV21-1
cdr3_aa: CASRIMDRPNTEAFF
cdr3_nt: TGTGCCAGCAGGATTATGGACAGGCCGAACACTGAAGCTTTCTTT